This T cell receptor beta chain emerged from a study of blood T cell repertoires in COVID-19. About the research overall: Samples of COVID-19 (acute and convalescent) were obtained from the United States, Italy and Spain.

Authors' data handling: Using reference gene primer amplification, nucleated cell counts were estimated. Clones were sequenced by immunoSEQ multiplex PCR, and TCRdb holds only the in-frame ones, with some missing. D and trimming come from the DNA, and the V and J calls and clone size come from that table. Of about 180,000 clones listed, just over 85% are singletons. Trimming left V 4 bases short and J 2 bases short, with 12 bases between. Germline CDR1 is MGHDK and CDR2 is SYGVNS. The CDR3 contains 15 residues. Sequenced: peripheral blood. The clonotype originates from a man aged 45 to 65 with active or convalescent COVID-19. V gene TRBV25-1 combines with J gene TRBJ2-1; D is possibly TRBD2 (6 bases). CDR3 bases: TGTGCCAGCAGTGCGGTCGGAGGGGCCTACAATGAGCAGTTCTTC. Protein: CASSAVGGAYNEQFF. Variable domain in full (rest from reference TRBV25-1 and TRBJ2-1): EADIYQTPRYLVIGTGKKITLECSQTMGHDKMYWYQQDPGMELHLIHYSYGVNSTEKGDLSSESTVSRIRTEHFPLTLESARPSHTSQYLCASSAVGGAYNEQFFGPGTRLTVL.